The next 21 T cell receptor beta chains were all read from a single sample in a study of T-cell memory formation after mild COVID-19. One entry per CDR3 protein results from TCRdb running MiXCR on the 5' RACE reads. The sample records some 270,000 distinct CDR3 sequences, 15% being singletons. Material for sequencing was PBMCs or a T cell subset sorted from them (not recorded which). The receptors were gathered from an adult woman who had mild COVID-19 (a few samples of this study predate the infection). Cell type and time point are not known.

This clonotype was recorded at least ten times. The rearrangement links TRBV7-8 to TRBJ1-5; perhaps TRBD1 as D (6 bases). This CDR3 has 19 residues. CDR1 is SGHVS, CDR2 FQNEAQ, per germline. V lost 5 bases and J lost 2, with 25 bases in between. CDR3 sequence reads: CASSPRTGARGKGNQPQHF. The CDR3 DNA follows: TGTGCCAGCAGCCCTAGGACGGGGGCACGGGGGAAAGGCAATCAGCCCCAGCATTTT.

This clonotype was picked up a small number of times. CDR3 loop: CASSVRDREGTQYF. The CDR3 coding sequence is TGTGCCAGCAGTGTTCGGGACAGAGAGGGGACCCAGTACTTC. This chain joins TRBV6-1 and TRBJ2-5; 7 bases line up with TRBD1. The CDR3 is 14 residues long. CDR1 and CDR2 (germline): MNHNS, SASEGT. The junction had 9 bases not matched to a gene; V was cut back by 4 bases and J by 7 bases.

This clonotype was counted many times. Written as DNA, the CDR3 is TGCGCCAGCAGCTTGGGAGCGGACTATGGCTACACCTTC. The encoded protein is CASSLGADYGYTF. This chain links TRBV5-1 with TRBJ1-2; D is undetermined. Germline loops: CDR1 SGHRS, CDR2 YFSETQ. The CDR3 runs 13 residues. Trimming took 0 bases from V and 3 from J, leaving 6 bases between them.

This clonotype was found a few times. The CDR3 coding sequence is TGTGCCAGCAGTTTAGCGGGGGTCTCTGGAAACACCATATATTTT. Translating it yields CASSLAGVSGNTIYF. J is TRBJ1-3 and V is TRBV12-3 or TRBV12-4, with a tentative D call TRBD1 (5 bases). The V end was cut by 0 bases, the J end by 0 bases, with 6 bases between. The CDR3 loop spans 15 amino acids.

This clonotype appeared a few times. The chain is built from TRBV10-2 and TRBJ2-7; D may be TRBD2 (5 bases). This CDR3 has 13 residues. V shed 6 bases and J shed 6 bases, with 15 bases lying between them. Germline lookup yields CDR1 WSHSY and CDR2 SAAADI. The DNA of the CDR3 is TGCGCCAGCAGATACTCAAGGCGGGCCGAGCAGTACTTC. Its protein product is CASRYSRRAEQYF.

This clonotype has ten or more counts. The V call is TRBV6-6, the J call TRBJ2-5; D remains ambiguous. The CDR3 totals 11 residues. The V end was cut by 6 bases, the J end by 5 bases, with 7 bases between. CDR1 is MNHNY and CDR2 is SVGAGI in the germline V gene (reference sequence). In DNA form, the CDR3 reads TGTGCCAGCAGAGGGCCGGAGACCCAGTACTTC. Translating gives CASRGPETQYF.

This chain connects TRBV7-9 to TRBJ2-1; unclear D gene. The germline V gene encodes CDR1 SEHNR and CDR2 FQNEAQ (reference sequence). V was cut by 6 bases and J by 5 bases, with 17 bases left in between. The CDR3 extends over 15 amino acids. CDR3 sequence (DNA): TGTGCCAGCAGGAATAGTGGACCCACCAACAATGAGCAGTTCTTC. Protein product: CASRNSGPTNNEQFF.

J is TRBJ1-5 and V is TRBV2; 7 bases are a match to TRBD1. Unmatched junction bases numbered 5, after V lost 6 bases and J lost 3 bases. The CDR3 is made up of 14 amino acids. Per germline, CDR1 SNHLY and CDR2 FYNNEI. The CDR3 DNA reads TGTGCCAGCAGGGAGACAGGGTACAATCAGCCCCAGCATTTT. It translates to CASRETGYNQPQHF.

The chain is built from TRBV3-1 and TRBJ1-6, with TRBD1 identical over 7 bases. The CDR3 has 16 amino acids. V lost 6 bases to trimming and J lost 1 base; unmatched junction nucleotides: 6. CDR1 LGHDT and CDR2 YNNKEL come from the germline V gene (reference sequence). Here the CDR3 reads CASRMTGSSYNSPLHF. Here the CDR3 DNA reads TGTGCCAGCAGGATGACAGGGTCGTCCTATAATTCACCCCTCCACTTT.

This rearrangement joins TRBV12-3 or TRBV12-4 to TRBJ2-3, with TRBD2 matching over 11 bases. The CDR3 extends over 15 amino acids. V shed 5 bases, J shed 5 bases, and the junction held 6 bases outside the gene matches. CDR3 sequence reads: CASSLLAGEGDTQYF. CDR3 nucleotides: TGTGCCAGCAGTCTACTAGCGGGAGAGGGAGATACGCAGTATTTT.

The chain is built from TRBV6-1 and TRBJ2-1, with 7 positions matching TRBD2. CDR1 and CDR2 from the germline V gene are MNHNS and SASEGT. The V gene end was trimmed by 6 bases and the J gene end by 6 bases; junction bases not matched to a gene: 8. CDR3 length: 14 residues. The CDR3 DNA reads TGTGCCAGCAGGTCCGGGACTACGAGCAATGAGCAGTTCTTC. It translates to CASRSGTTSNEQFF.

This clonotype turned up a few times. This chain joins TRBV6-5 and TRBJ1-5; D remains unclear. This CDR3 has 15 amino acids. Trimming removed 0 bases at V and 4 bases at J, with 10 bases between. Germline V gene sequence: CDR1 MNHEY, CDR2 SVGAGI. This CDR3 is CASSYSGRHNQPQHF. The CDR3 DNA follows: TGTGCCAGCAGTTACTCGGGCAGGCATAATCAGCCCCAGCATTTT.

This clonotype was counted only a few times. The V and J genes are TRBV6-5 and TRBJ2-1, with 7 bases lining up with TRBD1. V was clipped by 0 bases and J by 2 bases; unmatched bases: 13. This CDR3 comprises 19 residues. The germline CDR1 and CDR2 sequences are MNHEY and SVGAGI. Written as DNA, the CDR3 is TGTGCCAGCAGTTACTCGATAGGGGGCATGTCGCCCCCCTACAATGAGCAGTTCTTC. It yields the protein CASSYSIGGMSPPYNEQFF.

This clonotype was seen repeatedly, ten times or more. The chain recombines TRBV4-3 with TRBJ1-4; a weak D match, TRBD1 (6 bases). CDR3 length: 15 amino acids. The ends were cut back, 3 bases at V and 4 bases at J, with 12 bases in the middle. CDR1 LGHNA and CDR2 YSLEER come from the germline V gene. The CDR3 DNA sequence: TGCGCCAGCAGCCAGAACCAGGGGCTTAATGAAAAACTGTTTTTT. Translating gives CASSQNQGLNEKLFF.

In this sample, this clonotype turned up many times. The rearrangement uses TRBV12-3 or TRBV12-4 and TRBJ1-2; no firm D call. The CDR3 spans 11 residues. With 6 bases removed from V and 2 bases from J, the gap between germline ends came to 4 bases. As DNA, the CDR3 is TGTGCCAGCAGCCCCAACTATGGCTACACCTTC. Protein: CASSPNYGYTF.

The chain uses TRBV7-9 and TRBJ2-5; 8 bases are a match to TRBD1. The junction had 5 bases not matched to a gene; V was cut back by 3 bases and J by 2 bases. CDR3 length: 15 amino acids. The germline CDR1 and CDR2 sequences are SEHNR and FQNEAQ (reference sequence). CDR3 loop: CASSLDRVRQETQYF. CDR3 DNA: TGTGCCAGCAGCTTGGACAGGGTGCGGCAAGAGACCCAGTACTTC.

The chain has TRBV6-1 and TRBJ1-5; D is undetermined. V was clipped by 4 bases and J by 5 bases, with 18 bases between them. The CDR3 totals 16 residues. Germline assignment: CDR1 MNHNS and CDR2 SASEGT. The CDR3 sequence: CASSATQRTGDQPQHF. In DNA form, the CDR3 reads TGTGCCAGCAGTGCAACTCAGAGGACGGGCGATCAGCCCCAGCATTTT.

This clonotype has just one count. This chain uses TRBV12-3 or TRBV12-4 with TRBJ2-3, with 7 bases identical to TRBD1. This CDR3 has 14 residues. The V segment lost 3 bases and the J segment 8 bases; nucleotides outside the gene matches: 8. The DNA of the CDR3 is TGTGCCAGCAGTTTTGCAAGGGGGCAAGTTACGCAGTATTTT. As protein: CASSFARGQVTQYF.

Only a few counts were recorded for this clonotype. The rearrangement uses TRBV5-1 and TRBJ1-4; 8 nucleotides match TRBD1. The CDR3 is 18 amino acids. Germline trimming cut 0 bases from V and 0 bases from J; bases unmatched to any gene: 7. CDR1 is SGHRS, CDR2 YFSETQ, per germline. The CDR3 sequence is CASSLGTGPGATNEKLFF. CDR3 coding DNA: TGCGCCAGCAGCTTGGGGACAGGGCCAGGGGCAACTAATGAAAAACTGTTTTTT. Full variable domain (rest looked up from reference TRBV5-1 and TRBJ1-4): KAGVTQTPRYLIKTRGQQVTLSCSPISGHRSVSWYQQTPGQGLQFLFEYFSETQRNKGNFPGRFSGRQFSNSRSEMNVSTLELGDSALYLCASSLGTGPGATNEKLFFGSGTQLSVL.

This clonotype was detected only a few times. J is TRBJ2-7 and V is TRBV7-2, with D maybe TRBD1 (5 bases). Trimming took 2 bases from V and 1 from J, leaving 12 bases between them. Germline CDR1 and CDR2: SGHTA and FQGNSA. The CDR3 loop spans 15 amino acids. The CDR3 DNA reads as TGTGCCAGCAGCTTACAGGGTGGGATGTCCTACGAGCAGTACTTC. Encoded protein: CASSLQGGMSYEQYF.

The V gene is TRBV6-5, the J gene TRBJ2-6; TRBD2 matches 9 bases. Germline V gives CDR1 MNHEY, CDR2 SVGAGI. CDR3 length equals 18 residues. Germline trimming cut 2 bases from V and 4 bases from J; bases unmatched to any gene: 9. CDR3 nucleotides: TGTGCCAGCAGTTACGTACCTAGCGGGGTGGCCGGGGCCAACGTCCTGACTTTC. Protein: CASSYVPSGVAGANVLTF.